This T cell receptor beta chain was captured in a study of blood T cell repertoires in COVID-19. The CDR3 has 14 amino acids. Germline V gene sequence: CDR1 MDHEN, CDR2 SYDVKM. The method was immunoSEQ multiplex PCR; TCRdb's version includes in-frame clones alone and lacks a portion of them. The sample carries 150,000 to 200,000 clones, 80% recorded once. As regards this clone: One end of the junction fails to match germline, which may point to a read error.

Source material: peripheral blood. The source of this sequence is a man aged 55 to 69 with acute or convalescent COVID-19. The chain carries TRBV28 and TRBJ2-5; tentatively, D is TRBD2 (5 bases). The CDR3 loop is CASTFWGAQETQYF. As DNA, the CDR3 is TGTGCCAGCACTTTCTGGGGAGCACAAGAAACCCAGTACTTC.